The 21 T cell receptor beta chains reported below all come from one sample, sequenced in a study of CD8+ T cells in alopecia areata. The sequencing template was cDNA reverse transcribed from extracted RNA. Profiled with immunoSEQ multiplex PCR; TCRdb holds only in-frame clones, not every one. Of about 280,000 clones listed, roughly 60% are singletons. The treatment is: oral pan-JAK inhibitor, 5-10 mg twice daily. Sequences were derived from CD4+ T cells sorted from blood, sampled at week 24, from a patient treated with tofacitinib. Receptor source: a human donor with alopecia areata.

This clone was seen a few times. This rearrangement joins TRBV2 to TRBJ2-7; a possible D gene is TRBD1 (6 bases). Germline V lookup: CDR1 SNHLY, CDR2 FYNNEI. V was trimmed by 7 bases and J by 6 bases, leaving 13 bases between them. This CDR3 has 12 amino acids. The CDR3 nucleotides read TGTGCCAGCACTATGACAGGAGGCGAGCAGTACTTC. It yields the protein CASTMTGGEQYF.

J is TRBJ2-3 and V is TRBV25-1; D could derive from TRBD1 or TRBD2 (5 bases each). From germline, CDR1 is MGHDK and CDR2 SYGVNS. V shed 3 bases and J shed 4 bases, with 20 bases lying between them. The CDR3 spans 17 residues. This chain's CDR3 is CASSDRAPGRAPDTQYF. As DNA, the CDR3 is TGTGCCAGCAGTGATAGGGCCCCGGGGCGGGCTCCAGATACGCAGTATTTT.

This clone was observed a few times. V usage is TRBV28 and J usage is TRBJ2-2; 10 positions match TRBD1. After removal of 5 bases from V and 5 bases from J, the junction contained 2 bases not matched to a gene. CDR1 MDHEN and CDR2 SYDVKM come from the germline V gene. The CDR3 has 14 residues. DNA for the CDR3: TGTGCCAGCAGTGTGGACAGGGGGACCGGGGAGCTGTTTTTT. This encodes CASSVDRGTGELFF.

V gene TRBV5-6 combines with J gene TRBJ1-2; no definite D call. The CDR3 extends over 15 amino acids. The V gene's germline CDR1 is SGHDT and CDR2 YYEEEE. V was cut by 3 bases and J by 5 bases, with 17 bases left in between. The DNA of the CDR3 is TGTGCCAGCAGCTACTTGGTTGAGCCAGATTATGGCTACACCTTC. Translating gives CASSYLVEPDYGYTF.

The chain joins TRBV7-2 to TRBJ2-2; D might be TRBD2 (5 bases). V was cut by 4 bases and J by 6 bases, with 15 bases left in between. Germline lookup yields CDR1 SGHTA and CDR2 FQGNSA. The CDR3 covers 15 residues. CDR3: CASSSTLEIAGELFF. In nucleotides, the CDR3 is TGTGCCAGCAGCTCCACACTAGAAATCGCCGGGGAGCTGTTTTTT. The variable domain in full, completed from reference TRBV7-2 and TRBJ2-2, reads GAGVSQSPSNKVTEKGKDVELRCDPISGHTALYWYRQSLGQGLEFLIYFQGNSAPDKSGLPSDRFSAERTGGSVSTLTIQRTQQEDSAVYLCASSSTLEIAGELFFGEGSRLTVL.

V is TRBV9 and J is TRBJ1-3, with a tentative D call TRBD1 (5 bases). Germline values: CDR1 SGDLS, CDR2 YYNGEE. V was clipped by 4 bases and J by 0 bases, with 11 bases between them. The CDR3 is 15 residues long. The CDR3 nucleotides are TGTGCCAGCAGCCCGGGGCAGGTCTCTGGAAACACCATATATTTT. This translates into CASSPGQVSGNTIYF.

The chain recombines TRBV19 with TRBJ1-1, with D hard to call. Germline loops: CDR1 LNHDA, CDR2 SQIVND (reference sequence). V shed 5 bases and J shed 5 bases, with 15 bases lying between them. There are 14 residues in the CDR3. The CDR3 coding sequence is TGTGCCAGTAGTCTTGTTTTGGGGATGACTGAAGCTTTCTTT. Protein product: CASSLVLGMTEAFF.

The chain recombines TRBV30 with TRBJ1-1, with D unclear. V was shortened by 4 bases and J by 0 bases, with 9 bases between the two germline ends. The CDR3 spans 13 residues. Germline loops: CDR1 GTSNPN, CDR2 SVGIG (reference sequence). The chain's CDR3 is CAWNSAMNTEAFF. CDR3 nucleotides: TGTGCCTGGAACTCAGCCATGAACACTGAAGCTTTCTTT. Full variable domain (missing parts from reference TRBV30 and TRBJ1-1): SQTIHQWPATLVQPVGSPLSLECTVEGTSNPNLYWYRQAAGRGLQLLFYSVGIGQISSEVPQNLSASRPQDRQFILSSKKLLLSDSGFYLCAWNSAMNTEAFFGQGTRLTVV.

This chain connects TRBV29-1 to TRBJ1-1; D ambiguous. Looked up from germline, CDR1 is SQVTM and CDR2 is ANQGSEA. The CDR3 consists of 13 residues. Trimming shortened V by 0 bases and J by 11 bases, and 16 bases separated the two germline ends. CDR3 protein: CSVEEGAIGRAFF. The CDR3 DNA reads TGCAGCGTTGAAGAGGGCGCCATAGGTAGGGCTTTCTTT.

This clone was seen a handful of times. V and J are TRBV11-2 and TRBJ1-6; tentatively, D is TRBD1 (5 bases). Trimming took 5 bases from V and 8 from J, leaving 16 bases between them. CDR3 length: 15 residues. Germline values: CDR1 SGHAT, CDR2 FQNNGV. The DNA of the CDR3 is TGTGCCAGCAGCCTAGGGACGTTTTGGGATTCACCCCTCCACTTT. It is translated as CASSLGTFWDSPLHF.

The chain is built from TRBV5-6 and TRBJ1-4; a weak D match, TRBD1 (6 bases). Trimming cost V 2 bases and J 8 bases, with 25 bases left between them. The germline CDR1 and CDR2 sequences are SGHDT and YYEEEE. The CDR3 runs to 18 residues. CDR3 nucleotides: TGTGCCAGCAGCTTCGCGAAAGGCGGGACCAGGGGACGGGAAAAACTGTTTTTT. The encoded protein is CASSFAKGGTRGREKLFF.

The chain carries TRBV29-1 and TRBJ2-1; 11 bases match TRBD2. Germline V CDR1 and CDR2: SQVTM, ANQGSEA. J gave up 4 bases and V 3 bases, and 8 bases lay outside the gene matches. The CDR3 covers 16 residues. The CDR3 region is CSVDVPSGGPYNEQFF. Here the CDR3 DNA reads TGCAGCGTTGATGTGCCTAGCGGGGGGCCTTACAATGAGCAGTTCTTC.

This clone was observed a few times. The gene calls are TRBV30 and TRBJ1-2; TRBD1 aligns across 7 bases. Germline V CDR1 and CDR2: GTSNPN, SVGIG (reference sequence). CDR3 length: 12 residues. Losses at the gene ends were 4 bases for V and 6 bases for J; bases not matched to a gene: 5. The CDR3 DNA reads TGTGCCTGGACGACAGGGAGGAATGGCTACACCTTC. Its translation: CAWTTGRNGYTF.

The V gene is TRBV29-1, the J gene TRBJ2-2; 10 nucleotides match TRBD2. Germline V gene sequence: CDR1 SQVTM, CDR2 ANQGSEA. The CDR3 loop spans 13 amino acids. The J segment lost 6 bases and the V segment lost 3 bases, leaving 1 base of the junction unmatched. The CDR3 DNA reads as TGCAGCGTTGATACTAGCGGGGCCGGGGAGCTGTTTTTT. It codes for CSVDTSGAGELFF.

The V gene is TRBV7-2, the J gene TRBJ2-1; tentatively, D is TRBD2 (5 bases). Between the trimmed V and J ends, which lost 0 bases and 5 bases, there was a span of 14 bases. The CDR3 runs to 16 residues. Per germline, CDR1 SGHTA and CDR2 FQGNSA. CDR3: CASSLAALAFNNEQFF. The CDR3 DNA is TGTGCCAGCAGCTTAGCGGCGCTAGCCTTTAACAATGAGCAGTTCTTC.

The chain links TRBV7-9 to TRBJ1-4, with 10 nucleotides matching TRBD1. This CDR3 is built from 14 residues. V lost 6 bases to trimming and J lost 7 bases; unmatched junction nucleotides: 5. Germline V CDR1 and CDR2: SEHNR, FQNEAQ (reference sequence). CDR3: CASRAGTGVEKLFF. The CDR3 bases are TGTGCCAGCAGGGCCGGGACAGGGGTTGAAAAACTGTTTTTT.

The genes are TRBV2 and TRBJ1-5; 9 bases align to TRBD1. The V and J ends lost 8 bases and 2 bases, in that order; junction bases with no gene match: 1. This CDR3 has 13 amino acids. The germline CDR1 and CDR2 sequences are SNHLY and FYNNEI. In DNA form, the CDR3 reads TGTGCCAGCGGGGACAGGGGCAATCAGCCCCAGCATTTT. This codes for CASGDRGNQPQHF.

This clone was counted between two and nine times. V usage is TRBV11-1 and J usage is TRBJ2-6, with no clear D. The CDR3 has 14 amino acids. Trimming removed 5 bases from V and 0 bases from J, with 5 bases in between. The germline gives CDR1 SGHAT, CDR2 FQDESV (reference sequence). Here the CDR3 reads CASSPFSGANVLTF. The CDR3 DNA reads as TGTGCCAGCAGCCCCTTCTCTGGGGCCAACGTCCTGACTTTC.

This rearrangement joins TRBV7-8 to TRBJ1-2; D gene unclear. Trimming pared 3 bases from V and 0 bases from J, leaving 5 bases between. This CDR3 comprises 13 residues. CDR1 and CDR2 (germline): SGHVS, FQNEAQ. The CDR3 is CASSFMANYGYTF. CDR3 coding DNA: TGTGCCAGCAGCTTCATGGCTAACTATGGCTACACCTTC. Full variable domain (remainder filled in from reference TRBV7-8 and TRBJ1-2): GAGVSQSPRYKVAKRGQDVALRCDPISGHVSLFWYQQALGQGPEFLTYFQNEAQLDKSGLPSDRFFAERPEGSVSTLKIQRTQQEDSAVYLCASSFMANYGYTFGSGTRLTVV.

This clone came up a few times. The rearrangement uses TRBV29-1 and TRBJ1-1, with 8 bases lining up with TRBD1. The CDR3 runs to 14 residues. Germline V gives CDR1 SQVTM, CDR2 ANQGSEA. J lost 0 bases, V lost 4 bases, and 4 bases had no gene match. For the CDR3, the DNA is TGCAGCGTTGTCGCGGACAGGGTGAACACTGAAGCTTTCTTT. Amino acids: CSVVADRVNTEAFF.

There are a few counts of this clone. J is TRBJ2-6 and V is TRBV12-5; D is unclear. Trimming pared 2 bases from V and 0 bases from J, leaving 5 bases between. CDR3 length equals 15 residues. Germline loops: CDR1 LGHNT, CDR2 FRNRAP. CDR3 amino acids: CASGLRSSGANVLTF. The DNA of the CDR3 is TGTGCTAGTGGTTTGAGGAGCTCTGGGGCCAACGTCCTGACTTTC.